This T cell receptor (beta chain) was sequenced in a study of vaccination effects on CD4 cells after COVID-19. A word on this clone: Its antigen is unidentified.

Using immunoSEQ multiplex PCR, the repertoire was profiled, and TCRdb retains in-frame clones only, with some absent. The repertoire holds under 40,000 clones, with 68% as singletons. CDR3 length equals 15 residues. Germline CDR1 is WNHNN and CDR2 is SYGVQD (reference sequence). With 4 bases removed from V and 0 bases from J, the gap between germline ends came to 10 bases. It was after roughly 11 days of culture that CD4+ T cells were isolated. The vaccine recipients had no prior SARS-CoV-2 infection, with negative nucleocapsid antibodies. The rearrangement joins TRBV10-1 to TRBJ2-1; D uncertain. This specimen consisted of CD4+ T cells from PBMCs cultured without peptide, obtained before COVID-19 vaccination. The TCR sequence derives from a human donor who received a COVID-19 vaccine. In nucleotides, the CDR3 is TGCGCCAGCAGTGTCGACCGAGGCTCCTACAATGAGCAGTTCTTC. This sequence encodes CASSVDRGSYNEQFF.